Listed below are T cell receptor beta chains from one sample, sequenced in a study of blood T cells in healthy people across ages. TCRdb itself ran the 5' RACE reads through MiXCR, one entry per CDR3 protein. The table shows roughly 1,700,000 distinct CDR3 sequences, with roughly 28% occurring only once. Material for sequencing was blood. The source is a woman aged 30 to 39 in good health. The CDR3 runs from the conserved cysteine through the conserved F or W. Not all rows give a size; the values are once, few, many and, for expanded clones, a class.

V gene	J gene	clone size	CDR3 protein
TRBV28	TRBJ2-3	NA	CASLESGAVSTDTQYF
TRBV7-2	TRBJ2-1	many	CASSPGLAGGPVYEQFF
TRBV10-3	TRBJ2-1	few	CAMGSDIAEQFF
TRBV7-9	TRBJ2-3	NA	CASSPRGTSFVGTDTQYF
TRBV11-3	TRBJ2-7	few	CASSLPGNYEQYF
TRBV12-3/TRBV12-4	TRBJ1-5	NA	CASSLSPPVSNQPQHF
TRBV5-6	TRBJ2-1	NA	CASSYGTILLEGSEQFF
TRBV29-1	TRBJ2-1	NA	CSVSTSGTYNEQFF
TRBV4-1	TRBJ2-7	many	CASSQAHGQSYEQYF
TRBV20-1	TRBJ2-7	many	CSARDIVSYEQYF
TRBV14	TRBJ2-6	NA	CASSFWATYGANVLTF
TRBV24-1	TRBJ2-2	NA	CATSDSKGLTGELFF
TRBV9	TRBJ1-6	NA	CASSVAAFSRLHF
TRBV7-8	TRBJ2-2	NA	CAGSLEGYTGELFF
TRBV5-6	TRBJ2-3	few	CASLGRFGARLTDTQYF
TRBV12-3/TRBV12-4	TRBJ2-3	NA	CASSFSPGTSGITDTQYF
TRBV28	TRBJ1-1	few	CASRVTGGPEAFF
TRBV20-1	TRBJ2-1	NA	CSARERDRVRYERFF
TRBV29-1	TRBJ2-2	NA	CSVRRTGELFF
TRBV10-3	NA	NA	CAISDGGLLYEQYF
TRBV27	TRBJ2-4	NA	CASSSPDRIQYF
TRBV6-6	TRBJ2-2	NA	CASGGGWVRELFF
TRBV19	TRBJ1-6	NA	CASSIRAESPLHF
TRBV5-1	TRBJ2-6	many	CASSLREAGANVLTF
TRBV6-1	TRBJ1-1	NA	CASKLTTATEAFF
TRBV20-1	TRBJ1-2	NA	CSARRPQGIVKGYTF
TRBV5-1	TRBJ2-1	NA	CASSLTGAEYNEQFF
TRBV6-1	TRBJ1-5	NA	CATIFEGWGQPQHF
TRBV12-3/TRBV12-4	TRBJ1-3	NA	CASSLGTGPGNTIYF
TRBV20-1	TRBJ2-1	few	CSARDSGGANEQFF
TRBV27	TRBJ1-5	NA	CASREGGLSNQPQHF
TRBV7-9	TRBJ2-1	many	CASSLAGTNDEQFF
TRBV20-1	TRBJ1-6	few	CSARDGGGNSPLHF
TRBV20-1	TRBJ1-1	few	CSARFTGITEAFF
TRBV12-3/TRBV12-4	TRBJ1-1	NA	CAGRPTGVDTEAFF
TRBV18	TRBJ2-7	NA	CASSLTGGTGYEQYF
TRBV11-1	NA	NA	CASSLLRGGYYNEQYF
TRBV5-1	TRBJ2-1	few	CASSATGRVEQFF
TRBV28	TRBJ1-6	NA	CAGSTRTGSVDSPLHF
TRBV10-3	TRBJ2-7	few	CAIKGTVSYEQYF
TRBV6-1	TRBJ2-1	NA	CASSDVAGADEQFF
TRBV20-1	TRBJ2-5	NA	CSARDLSAQETQYF
TRBV4-3	TRBJ2-1	few	CASSQEYLSGRAYNEQFF
TRBV7-8	TRBJ2-7	few	CAVSLVAGGADEQYF
TRBV12-3/TRBV12-4	TRBJ2-7	few	CASSLVDRGAYEQYF
TRBV12-3/TRBV12-4	TRBJ2-2	NA	CASRTRAPGRTGELFF
TRBV18	TRBJ2-3	NA	CASSPHTSGGTNTQYF
TRBV28	TRBJ2-7	NA	CASREGTAYEQYF
TRBV24-1	TRBJ2-5	many	CATSDFGLAQETQYF
TRBV30	TRBJ2-7	many	CAWSGRGYEQYF
TRBV7-6	TRBJ2-6	few	CASSSQPSVYAGANVLTF
TRBV20-1	TRBJ2-5	NA	CSAPPRNREKTQYF